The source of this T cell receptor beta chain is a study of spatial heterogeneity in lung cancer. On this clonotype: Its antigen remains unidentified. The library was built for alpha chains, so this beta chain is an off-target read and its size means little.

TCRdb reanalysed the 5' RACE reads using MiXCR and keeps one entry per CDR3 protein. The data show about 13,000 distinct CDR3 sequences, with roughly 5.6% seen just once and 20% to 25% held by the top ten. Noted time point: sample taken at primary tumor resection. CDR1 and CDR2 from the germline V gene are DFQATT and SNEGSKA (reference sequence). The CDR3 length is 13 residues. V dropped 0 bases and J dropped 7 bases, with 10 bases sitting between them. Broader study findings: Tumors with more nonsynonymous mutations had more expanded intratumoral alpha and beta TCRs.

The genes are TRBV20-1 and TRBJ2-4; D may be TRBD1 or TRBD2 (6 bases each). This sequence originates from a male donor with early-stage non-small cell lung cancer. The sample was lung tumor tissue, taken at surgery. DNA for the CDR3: TGCAGTGCTAGAGAGGGGGGCGGTAACATTCAGTACTTC. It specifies CSAREGGGNIQYF.